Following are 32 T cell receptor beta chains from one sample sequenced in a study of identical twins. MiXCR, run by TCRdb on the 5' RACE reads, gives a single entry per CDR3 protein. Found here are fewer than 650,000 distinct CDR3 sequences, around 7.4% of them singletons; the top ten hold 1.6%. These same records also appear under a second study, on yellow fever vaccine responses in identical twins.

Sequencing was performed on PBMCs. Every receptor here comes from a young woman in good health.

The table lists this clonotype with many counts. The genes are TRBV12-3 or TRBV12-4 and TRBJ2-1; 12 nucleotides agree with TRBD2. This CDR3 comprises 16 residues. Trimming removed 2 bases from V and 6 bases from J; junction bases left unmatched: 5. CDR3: CASSLSSSGRVNEQFF. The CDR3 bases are TGTGCCAGCAGTTTAAGTTCTAGCGGGAGGGTCAATGAGCAGTTCTTC.

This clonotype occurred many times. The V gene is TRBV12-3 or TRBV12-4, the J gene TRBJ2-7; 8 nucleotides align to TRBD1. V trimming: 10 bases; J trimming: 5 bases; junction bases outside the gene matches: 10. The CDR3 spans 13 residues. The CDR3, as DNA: TGTGCCACCTGCGAGGGACAGGCGAACGAGCAGTACTTC. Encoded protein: CATCEGQANEQYF.

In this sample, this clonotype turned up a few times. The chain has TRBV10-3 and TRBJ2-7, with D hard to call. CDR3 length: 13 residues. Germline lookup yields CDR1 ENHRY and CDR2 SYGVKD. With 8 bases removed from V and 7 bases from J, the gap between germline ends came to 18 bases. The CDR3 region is CAIRLSLGLEQYV. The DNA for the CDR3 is TGTGCCATCCGGCTGAGCTTGGGCCTAGAGCAGTACGTC.

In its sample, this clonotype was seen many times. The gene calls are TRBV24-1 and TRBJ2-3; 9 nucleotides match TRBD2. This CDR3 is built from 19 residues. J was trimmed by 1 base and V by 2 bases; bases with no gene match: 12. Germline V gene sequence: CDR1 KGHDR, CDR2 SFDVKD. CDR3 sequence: CATSDYSGRVRVGTDTQYF. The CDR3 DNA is TGTGCCACCAGTGATTATAGCGGGAGAGTACGAGTGGGCACAGATACGCAGTATTTT.

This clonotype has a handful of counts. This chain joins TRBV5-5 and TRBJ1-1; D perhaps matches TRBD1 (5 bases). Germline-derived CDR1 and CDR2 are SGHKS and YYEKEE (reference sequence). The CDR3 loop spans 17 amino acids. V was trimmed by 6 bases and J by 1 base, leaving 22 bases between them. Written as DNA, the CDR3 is TGTGCCAGCAACCGGCAGGGTCCCGGGGAAACGAACACTGAAGCTTTCTTT. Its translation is CASNRQGPGETNTEAFF.

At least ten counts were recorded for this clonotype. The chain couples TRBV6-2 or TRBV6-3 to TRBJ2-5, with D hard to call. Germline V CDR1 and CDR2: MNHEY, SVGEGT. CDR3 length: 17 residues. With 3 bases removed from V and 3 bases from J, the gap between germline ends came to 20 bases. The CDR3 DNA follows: TGTGCCAGCAGTTATTTTGGCGGCCGAAGTAGAAAAGAGACCCAGTACTTC. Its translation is CASSYFGGRSRKETQYF.

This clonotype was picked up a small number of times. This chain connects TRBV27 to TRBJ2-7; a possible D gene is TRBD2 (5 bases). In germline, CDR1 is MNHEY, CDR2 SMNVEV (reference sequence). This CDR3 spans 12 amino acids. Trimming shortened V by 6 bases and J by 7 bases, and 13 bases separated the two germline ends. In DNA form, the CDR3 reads TGTGCCAGCAGCTCTGATGGACTTGAGCAGTACTTC. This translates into CASSSDGLEQYF.

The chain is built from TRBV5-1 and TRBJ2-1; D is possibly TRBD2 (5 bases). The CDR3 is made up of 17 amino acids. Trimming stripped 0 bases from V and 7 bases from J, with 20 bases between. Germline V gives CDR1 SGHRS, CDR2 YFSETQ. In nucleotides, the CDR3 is TGCGCCAGCAGCTTGGCCGCAGACTGGGAGAAAAAAAATGAGCAGTTCTTC. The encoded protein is CASSLAADWEKKNEQFF.

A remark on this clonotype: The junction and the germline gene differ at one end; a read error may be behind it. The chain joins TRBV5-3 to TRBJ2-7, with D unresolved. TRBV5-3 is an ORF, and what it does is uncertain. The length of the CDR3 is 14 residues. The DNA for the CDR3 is TGTGCCAGGAGCTCGAGCCTCATCGTCTACGAGCAGTACTTC. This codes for CARSSSLIVYEQYF.

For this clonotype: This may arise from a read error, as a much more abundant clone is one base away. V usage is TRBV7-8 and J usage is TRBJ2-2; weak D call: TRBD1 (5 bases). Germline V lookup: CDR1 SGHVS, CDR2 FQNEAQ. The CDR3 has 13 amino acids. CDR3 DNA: TGTGTCAGCAGCTTACAGGACACCGGGGAGCTGTTTTTT. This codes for CVSSLQDTGELFF. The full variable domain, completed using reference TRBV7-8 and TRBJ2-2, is GAGVSQSPRYKVAKRGQDVALRCDPISGHVSLFWYQQALGQGPEFLTYFQNEAQLDKSGLPSDRFFAERPEGSVSTLKIQRTQQEDSAVYLCVSSLQDTGELFFGEGSRLTVL.

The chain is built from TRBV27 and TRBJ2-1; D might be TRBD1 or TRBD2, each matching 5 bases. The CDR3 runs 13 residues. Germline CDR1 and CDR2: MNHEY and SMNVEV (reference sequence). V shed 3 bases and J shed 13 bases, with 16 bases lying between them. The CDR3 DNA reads TGTGCCAGCAGTTTTGGCGGAGGCCGGGACCAGTTCTTC. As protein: CASSFGGGRDQFF.

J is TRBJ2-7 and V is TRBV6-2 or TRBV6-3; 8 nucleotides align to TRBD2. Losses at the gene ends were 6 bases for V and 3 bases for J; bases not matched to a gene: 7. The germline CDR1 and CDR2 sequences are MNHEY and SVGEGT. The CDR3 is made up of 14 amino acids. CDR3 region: CASSKHRGGYEQYF. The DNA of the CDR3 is TGTGCCAGCAGCAAGCATCGGGGGGGCTACGAGCAGTACTTC.

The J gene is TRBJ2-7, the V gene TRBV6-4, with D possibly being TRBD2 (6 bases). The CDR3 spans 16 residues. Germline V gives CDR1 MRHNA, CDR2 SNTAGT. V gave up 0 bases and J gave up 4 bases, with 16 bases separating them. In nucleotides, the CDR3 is TGTGCCAGCAGTGACTCGATTGGTAGCGGAGCTTACGAGCAGTACGTC. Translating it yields CASSDSIGSGAYEQYV.

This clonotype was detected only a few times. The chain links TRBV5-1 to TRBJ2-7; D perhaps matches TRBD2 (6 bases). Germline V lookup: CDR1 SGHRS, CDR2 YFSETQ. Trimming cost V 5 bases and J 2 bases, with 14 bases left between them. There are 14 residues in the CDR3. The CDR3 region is CASRGGAGAYEQYF. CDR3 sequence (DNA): TGCGCCAGCAGGGGGGGAGCTGGAGCCTACGAGCAGTACTTC.

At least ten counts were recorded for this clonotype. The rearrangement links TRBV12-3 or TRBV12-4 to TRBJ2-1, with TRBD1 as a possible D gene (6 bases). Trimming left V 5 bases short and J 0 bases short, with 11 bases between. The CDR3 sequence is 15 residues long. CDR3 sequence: CASSQTGHSYNEQFF. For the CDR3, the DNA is TGTGCCAGCAGTCAAACAGGGCACTCCTACAATGAGCAGTTCTTC.

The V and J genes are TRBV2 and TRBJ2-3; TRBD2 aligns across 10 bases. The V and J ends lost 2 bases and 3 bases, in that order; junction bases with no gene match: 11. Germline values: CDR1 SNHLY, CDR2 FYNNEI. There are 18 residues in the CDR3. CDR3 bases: TGTGCCAGCAGTGAAAGGGGTGTTAGCGGGAGGCAAACAGATACGCAGTATTTT. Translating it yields CASSERGVSGRQTDTQYF.

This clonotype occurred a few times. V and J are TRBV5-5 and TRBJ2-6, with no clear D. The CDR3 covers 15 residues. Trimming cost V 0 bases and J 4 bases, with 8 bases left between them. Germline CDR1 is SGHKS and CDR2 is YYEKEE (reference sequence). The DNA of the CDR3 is TGTGCCAGCAGCTTGGGCCCCGTCGGGGCCAACGTCCTGACTTTC. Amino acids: CASSLGPVGANVLTF.

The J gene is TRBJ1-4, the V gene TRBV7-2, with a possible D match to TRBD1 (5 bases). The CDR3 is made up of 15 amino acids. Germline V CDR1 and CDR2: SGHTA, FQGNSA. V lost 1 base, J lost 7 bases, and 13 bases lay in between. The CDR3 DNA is TGTGCCAGCAGCTTAGAGGCAGGGCGAATTGAAAAACTGTTTTTT. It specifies CASSLEAGRIEKLFF.

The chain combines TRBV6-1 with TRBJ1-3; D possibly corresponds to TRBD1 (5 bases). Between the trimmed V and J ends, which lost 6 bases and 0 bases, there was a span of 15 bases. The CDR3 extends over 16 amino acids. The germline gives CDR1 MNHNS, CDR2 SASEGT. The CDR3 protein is CASSRTIPSSGNTIYF. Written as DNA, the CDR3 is TGTGCCAGCAGCCGGACAATCCCCAGCTCTGGAAACACCATATATTTT.

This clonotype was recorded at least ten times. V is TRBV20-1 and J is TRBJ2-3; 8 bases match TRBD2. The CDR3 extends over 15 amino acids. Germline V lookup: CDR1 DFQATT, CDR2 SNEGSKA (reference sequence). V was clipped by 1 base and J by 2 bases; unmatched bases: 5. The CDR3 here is CSARGGAGVTDTQYF. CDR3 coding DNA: TGCAGTGCTAGAGGTGGAGCGGGGGTCACAGATACGCAGTATTTT.

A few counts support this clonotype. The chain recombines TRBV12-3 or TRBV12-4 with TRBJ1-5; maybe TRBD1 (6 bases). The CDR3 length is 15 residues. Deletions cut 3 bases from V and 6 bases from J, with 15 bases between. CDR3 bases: TGTGCCAGCAGTTTCACGTCGGGGGGCACTCAGCCCCAGCATTTT. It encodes CASSFTSGGTQPQHF.

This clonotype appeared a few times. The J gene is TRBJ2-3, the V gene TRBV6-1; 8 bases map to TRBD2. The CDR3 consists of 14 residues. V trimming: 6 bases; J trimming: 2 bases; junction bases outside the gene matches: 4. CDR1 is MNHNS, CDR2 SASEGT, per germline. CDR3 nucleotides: TGTGCCAGCAGGATGCGGGGGGACACAGATACGCAGTATTTT. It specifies CASRMRGDTDTQYF.

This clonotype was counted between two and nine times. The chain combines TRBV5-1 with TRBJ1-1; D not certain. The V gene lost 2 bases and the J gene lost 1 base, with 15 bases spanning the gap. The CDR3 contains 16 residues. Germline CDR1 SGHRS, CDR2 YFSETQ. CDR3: CASSLMATGPNTEAFF. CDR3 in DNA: TGCGCCAGCAGCTTAATGGCCACGGGCCCGAACACTGAAGCTTTCTTT. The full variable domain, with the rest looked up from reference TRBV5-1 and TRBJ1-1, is KAGVTQTPRYLIKTRGQQVTLSCSPISGHRSVSWYQQTPGQGLQFLFEYFSETQRNKGNFPGRFSGRQFSNSRSEMNVSTLELGDSALYLCASSLMATGPNTEAFFGQGTRLTVV.

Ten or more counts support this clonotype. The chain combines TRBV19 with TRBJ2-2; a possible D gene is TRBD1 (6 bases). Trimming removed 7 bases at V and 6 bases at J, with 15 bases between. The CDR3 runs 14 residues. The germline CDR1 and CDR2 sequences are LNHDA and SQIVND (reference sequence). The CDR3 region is CASNIRGDAGELFF. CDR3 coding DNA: TGTGCCAGTAACATCAGGGGCGACGCCGGGGAGCTGTTTTTT.

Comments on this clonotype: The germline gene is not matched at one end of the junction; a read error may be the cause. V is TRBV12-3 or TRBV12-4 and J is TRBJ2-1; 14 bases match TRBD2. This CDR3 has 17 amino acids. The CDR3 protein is CACSFTTSGRAGNEQFF. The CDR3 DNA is TGTGCCTGCAGTTTTACGACTAGCGGGAGGGCGGGTAATGAGCAGTTCTTC.

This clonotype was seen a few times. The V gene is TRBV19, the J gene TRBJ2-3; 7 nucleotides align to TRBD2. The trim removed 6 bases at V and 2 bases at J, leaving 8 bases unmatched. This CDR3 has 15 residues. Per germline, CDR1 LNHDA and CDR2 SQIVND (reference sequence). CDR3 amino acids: CASRKAGTHTDTQYF. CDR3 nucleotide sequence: TGTGCCAGTAGAAAAGCGGGGACGCACACAGATACGCAGTATTTT.

The CDR3 DNA reads TGTGCCAGCAGGGGACAGGGACATCAGCCCCAGCATTTT. This gives the protein CASRGQGHQPQHF. The chain couples TRBV28 to TRBJ1-5, with 9 bases aligning to TRBD1. V lost 6 bases and J lost 5; bases outside the gene matches: 2. This CDR3 has 13 residues. Germline V gives CDR1 MDHEN, CDR2 SYDVKM.

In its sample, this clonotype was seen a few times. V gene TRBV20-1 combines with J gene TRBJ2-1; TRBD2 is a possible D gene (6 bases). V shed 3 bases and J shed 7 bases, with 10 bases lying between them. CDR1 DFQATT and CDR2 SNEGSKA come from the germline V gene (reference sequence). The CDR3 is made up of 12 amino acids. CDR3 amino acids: CSASLSGNEQFF. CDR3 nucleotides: TGCAGTGCTAGTCTTAGCGGTAATGAGCAGTTCTTC.

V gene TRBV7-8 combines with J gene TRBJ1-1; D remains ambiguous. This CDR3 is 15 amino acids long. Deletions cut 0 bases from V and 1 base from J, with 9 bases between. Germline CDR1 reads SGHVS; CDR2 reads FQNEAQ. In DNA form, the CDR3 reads TGTGCCAGCAGCTTAGCGCGGGGAGAGAACACTGAAGCTTTCTTT. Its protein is CASSLARGENTEAFF.

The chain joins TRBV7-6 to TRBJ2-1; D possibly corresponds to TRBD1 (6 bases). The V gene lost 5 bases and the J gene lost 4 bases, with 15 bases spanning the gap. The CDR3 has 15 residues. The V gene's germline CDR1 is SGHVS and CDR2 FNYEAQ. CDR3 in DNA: TGTGCCAGCAGCCAACAGGGATCGGCTTACAATGAGCAGTTCTTC. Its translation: CASSQQGSAYNEQFF.

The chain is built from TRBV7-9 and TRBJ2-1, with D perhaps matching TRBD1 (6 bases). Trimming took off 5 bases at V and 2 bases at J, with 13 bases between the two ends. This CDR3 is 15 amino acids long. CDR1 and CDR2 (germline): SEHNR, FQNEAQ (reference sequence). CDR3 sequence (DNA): TGTGCCAGCAGCGCAGGACAGTACCCCTACAATGAGCAGTTCTTC. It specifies CASSAGQYPYNEQFF.

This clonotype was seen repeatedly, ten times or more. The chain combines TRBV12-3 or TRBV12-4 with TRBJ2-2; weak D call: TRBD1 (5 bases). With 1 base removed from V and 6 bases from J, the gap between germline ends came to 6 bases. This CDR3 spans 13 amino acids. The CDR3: CASSLEGPGELFF. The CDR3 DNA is TGTGCCAGCAGTTTAGAGGGGCCCGGGGAGCTGTTTTTT.